This TCR beta chain was captured in a study of response to subunit inactivated influenza vaccine. Broader study findings: Few new T cells, the authors suggested, are recruited by each seasonal influenza vaccination.

Germline CDR1 reads DFQATT; CDR2 reads SNEGSKA (reference sequence). The CDR3 has 15 amino acids. The germline V and J ends were trimmed by 3 bases and 1 base, with 13 bases remaining between them. MiXCR, applied by TCRdb to the RT-PCR reads, yields one record per CDR3 protein. Of about 500,000 distinct CDR3 sequences in the sample, under 8.5% were seen once. Points on this clonotype: Antigen unknown.

This TCR was recovered from a man aged 50 to 69 who received an inactivated influenza vaccine. The chain carries TRBV20-1 and TRBJ1-5; D is uncertain. This material consisted of PBMCs from blood, taken less than 30 months after vaccination. The CDR3 DNA is TGCAGTGCTAGCGACCAGGCTTTGAGCAATCAGCCCCAGCATTTT. Protein: CSASDQALSNQPQHF.